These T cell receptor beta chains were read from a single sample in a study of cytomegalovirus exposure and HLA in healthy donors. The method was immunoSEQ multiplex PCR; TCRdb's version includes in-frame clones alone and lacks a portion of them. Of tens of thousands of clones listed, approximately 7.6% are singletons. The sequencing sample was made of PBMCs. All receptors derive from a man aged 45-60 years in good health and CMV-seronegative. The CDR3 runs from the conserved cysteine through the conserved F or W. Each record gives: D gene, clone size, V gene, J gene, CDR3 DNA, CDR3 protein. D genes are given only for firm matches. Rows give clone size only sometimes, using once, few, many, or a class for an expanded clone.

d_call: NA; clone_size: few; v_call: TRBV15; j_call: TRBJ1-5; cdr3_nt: TGTGCCACCAGCAGAGATAGGGGAGGTGTAAATGGGCCCCAGCATTTT; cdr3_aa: CATSRDRGGVNGPQHF
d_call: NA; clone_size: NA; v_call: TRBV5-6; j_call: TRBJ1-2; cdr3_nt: TGTGCCAGCAAGCTCCGTGGTGGTGGCTACACCTTC; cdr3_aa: CASKLRGGGYTF
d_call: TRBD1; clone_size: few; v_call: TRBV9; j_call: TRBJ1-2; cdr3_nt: TGTGCCAGCAGCGCCCAGGGACAGGGTAACTATGGCTACACCTTC; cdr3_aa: CASSAQGQGNYGYTF
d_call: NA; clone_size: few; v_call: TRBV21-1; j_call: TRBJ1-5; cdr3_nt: TGTGCCAGCAGCAAAGGGAACAGCCAATATAGCAATCAGCCCCAGCATTTT; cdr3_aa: CASSKGNSQYSNQPQHF
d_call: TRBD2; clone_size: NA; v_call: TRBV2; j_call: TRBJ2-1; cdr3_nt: TGTGCCAGCAATCGGGGGGGTAACTCCTACAATGAGCAGTTCTTC; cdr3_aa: CASNRGGNSYNEQFF
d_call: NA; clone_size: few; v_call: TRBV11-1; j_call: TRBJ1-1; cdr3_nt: TGTGCCAGCAGCTTCGGCAGGCTCACTGAAGCTTTCTTT; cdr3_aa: CASSFGRLTEAFF
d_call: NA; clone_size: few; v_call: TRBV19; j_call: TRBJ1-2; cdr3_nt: TGTGCCAGTAGTACAGGGTATGGCTACACCTTC; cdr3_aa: CASSTGYGYTF
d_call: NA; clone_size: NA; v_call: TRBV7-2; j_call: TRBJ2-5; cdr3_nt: TGTGCCAGCAGCTTATCCGTCCAGGGGAATTTACCAGGGACCCAGTACTTC; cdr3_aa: CASSLSVQGNLPGTQYF
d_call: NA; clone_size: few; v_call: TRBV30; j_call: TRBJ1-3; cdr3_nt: TGTGCCTGGAGTTACGGCTCTGGAAACACCATATATTTT; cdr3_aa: CAWSYGSGNTIYF
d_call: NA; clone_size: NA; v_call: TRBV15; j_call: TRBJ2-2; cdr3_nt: TGTGCCACCAGCCCAGTGCGGGGTTCCGGGGAGCTGTTTTTT; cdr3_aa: CATSPVRGSGELFF
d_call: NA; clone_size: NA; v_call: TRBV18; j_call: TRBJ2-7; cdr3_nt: TGTGCCAGCTCCCCGGGGTCTACCTACGAGCAGTACTTC; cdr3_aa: CASSPGSTYEQYF
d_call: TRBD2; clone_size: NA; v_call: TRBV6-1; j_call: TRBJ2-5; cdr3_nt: TGTGCCAGCAGTCTAGCGGGGGGCAATCAAGAGACCCAGTACTTC; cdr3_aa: CASSLAGGNQETQYF
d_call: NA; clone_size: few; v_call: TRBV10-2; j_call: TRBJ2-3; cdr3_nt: TGCGCCAGCAGTCAGGGGCCGACCACAGATACGCAGTATTTT; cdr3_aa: CASSQGPTTDTQYF
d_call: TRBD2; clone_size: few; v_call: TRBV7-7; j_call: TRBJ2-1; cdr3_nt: TGTGCTAGCAGCTTAGCTGGCGGGAGGGCCAGTGAGCAGTTCTTC; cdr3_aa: CASSLAGGRASEQFF
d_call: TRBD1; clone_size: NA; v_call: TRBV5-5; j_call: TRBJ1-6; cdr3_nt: TGTGCCAGCAGCTTGAACAGGGGGGTTGATAATTCACCCCTCCACTTT; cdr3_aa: CASSLNRGVDNSPLHF
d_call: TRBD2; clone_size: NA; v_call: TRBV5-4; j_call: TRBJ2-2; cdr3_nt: TGTGCCAACAGCGGGGGGGCGGGCACCGGGGAGCTGTTTTTT; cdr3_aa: CANSGGAGTGELFF
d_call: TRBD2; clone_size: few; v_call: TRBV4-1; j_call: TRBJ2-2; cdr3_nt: TGCGCCAGCAGCCGGACTAGCGTCACCGGGGAGCTGTTTTTT; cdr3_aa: CASSRTSVTGELFF
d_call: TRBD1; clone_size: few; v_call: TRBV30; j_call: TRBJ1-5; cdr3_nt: TGTGCCTGGAGTGCGTCCGGGACAGTCAGCAATCAGCCCCAGCATTTT; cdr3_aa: CAWSASGTVSNQPQHF
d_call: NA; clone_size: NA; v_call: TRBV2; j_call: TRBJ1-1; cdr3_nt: TGTGCCAGCAGTGAATTCCGGGGTGGCACTGAAGCTTTCTTT; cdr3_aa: CASSEFRGGTEAFF
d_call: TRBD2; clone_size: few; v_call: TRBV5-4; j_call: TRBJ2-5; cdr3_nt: TGTGCCAGCAGCTTGGGACTAGCGGGATGGGAGACCCAGTACTTC; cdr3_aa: CASSLGLAGWETQYF
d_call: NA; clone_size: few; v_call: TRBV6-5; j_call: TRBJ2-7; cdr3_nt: TGTGCCAGCAGCCGGGCAGGGGAATCCTACGAGCAGTACTTC; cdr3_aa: CASSRAGESYEQYF
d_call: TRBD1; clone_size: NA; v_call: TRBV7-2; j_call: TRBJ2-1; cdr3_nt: TGTGCCAGCAGCTTAGGGACAGGGATTTACAATGAGCAGTTCTTC; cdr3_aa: CASSLGTGIYNEQFF
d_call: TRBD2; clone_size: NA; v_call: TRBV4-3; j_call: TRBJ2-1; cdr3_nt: TGCGCCAGCAGCGAAGCGGGAGGGCCATACAATGAGCAGTTCTTC; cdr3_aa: CASSEAGGPYNEQFF
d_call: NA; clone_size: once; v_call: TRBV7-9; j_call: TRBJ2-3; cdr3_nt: TGTGCCAGCAGCTTGGGCTTATCCACAGATACGCAGTATTTT; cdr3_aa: CASSLGLSTDTQYF
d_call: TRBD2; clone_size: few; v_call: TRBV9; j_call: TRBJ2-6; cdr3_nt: TGTGCCAGCAGCGTGCGGGGGTCTGGGGCCAACGTCCTGACTTTC; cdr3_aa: CASSVRGSGANVLTF
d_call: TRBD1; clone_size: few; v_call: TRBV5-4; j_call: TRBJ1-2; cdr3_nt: TGTGCCAGCAGCTTGATCAGGGGGAACTATGGCTACACCTTC; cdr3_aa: CASSLIRGNYGYTF
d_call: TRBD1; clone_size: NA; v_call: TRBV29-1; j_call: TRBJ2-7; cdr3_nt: TGCAGCGCCGGGACAGGGGAGTCTTACGAGCAGTACTTC; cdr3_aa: CSAGTGESYEQYF
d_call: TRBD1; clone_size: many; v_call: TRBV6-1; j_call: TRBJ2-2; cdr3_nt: TGTGCCAGCAGATCGACAGACAGGGGGATCGGGGAGCTGTTTTTT; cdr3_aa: CASRSTDRGIGELFF
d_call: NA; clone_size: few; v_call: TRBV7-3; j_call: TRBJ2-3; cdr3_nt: TGTGCCAGCAGCTTAAGCGGGAAGAGGACAGATACGCAGTATTTT; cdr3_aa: CASSLSGKRTDTQYF
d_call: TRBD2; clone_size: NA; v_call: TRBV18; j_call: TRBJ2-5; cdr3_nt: TGTGCCAGCTCACCATTCCTAGCGGGACCTCAAGAGACCCAGTACTTC; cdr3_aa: CASSPFLAGPQETQYF
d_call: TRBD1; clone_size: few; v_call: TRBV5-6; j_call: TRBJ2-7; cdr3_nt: TGTGCCAGCAGCACCTGGACAGGGCACGAACAGTACTTC; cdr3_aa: CASSTWTGHEQYF
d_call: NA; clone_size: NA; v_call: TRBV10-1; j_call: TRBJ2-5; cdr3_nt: TGCGCCAGCAGTGATGCGGCTACAACGACCCAGTACTTC; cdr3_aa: CASSDAATTTQYF
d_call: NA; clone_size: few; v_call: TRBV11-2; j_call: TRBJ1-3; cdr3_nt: TGTGCCAGCAGCTCTCCGAGCTCTGGAAACACCATATATTTT; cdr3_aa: CASSSPSSGNTIYF
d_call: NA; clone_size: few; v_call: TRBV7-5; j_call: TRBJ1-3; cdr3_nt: TGTGCCAGAAGCCCAGGTCGAAACACCATATATTTT; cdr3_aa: CARSPGRNTIYF
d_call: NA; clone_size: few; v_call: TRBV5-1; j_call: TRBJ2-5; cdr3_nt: TGCGCCAGCAGCCAGCAAGAGACCCAGTACTTC; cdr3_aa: CASSQQETQYF
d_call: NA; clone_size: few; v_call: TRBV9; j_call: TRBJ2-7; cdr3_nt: TGTGCCAGCAGCGTAGGTGCCAGCTCCTACGAGCAGTACTTC; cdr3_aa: CASSVGASSYEQYF
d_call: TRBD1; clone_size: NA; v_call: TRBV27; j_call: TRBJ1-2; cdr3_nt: TGTGCCAGCAGCAGGGGGCAAAACTATGGCTACACCTTC; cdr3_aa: CASSRGQNYGYTF
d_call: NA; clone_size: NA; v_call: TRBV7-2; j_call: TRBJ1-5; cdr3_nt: TGTGCCAGCAGCCAGGGCCCCACTCAGCCCCAGCATTTT; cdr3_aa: CASSQGPTQPQHF
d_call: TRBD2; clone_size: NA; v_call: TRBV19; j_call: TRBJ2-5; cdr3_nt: TGTGCCAGTAGTATGGTTGTAAGCGGGGGGGTAGAGACCCAGTACTTC; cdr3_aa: CASSMVVSGGVETQYF
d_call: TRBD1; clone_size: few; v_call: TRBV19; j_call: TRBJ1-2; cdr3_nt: TGTGCCAGCCGGACAGGGAACTATGGCTACACCTTC; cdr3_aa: CASRTGNYGYTF
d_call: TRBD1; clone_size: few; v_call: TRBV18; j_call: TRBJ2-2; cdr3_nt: TGTGCCAGCTCACAGGAACGGGACAGCCCTGGGGCCGGGGAGCTGTTTTTT; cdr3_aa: CASSQERDSPGAGELFF
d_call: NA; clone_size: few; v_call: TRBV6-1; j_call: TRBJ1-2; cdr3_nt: TGTGCCAGCAGTGAAGAGGGTAGGAGGGACCTTAACTATGGCTACACCTTC; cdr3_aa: CASSEEGRRDLNYGYTF
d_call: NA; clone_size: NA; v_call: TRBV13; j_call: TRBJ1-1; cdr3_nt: TGTGCCAGCAGCCTCAGGGCTGAAGCTTTCTTT; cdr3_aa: CASSLRAEAFF
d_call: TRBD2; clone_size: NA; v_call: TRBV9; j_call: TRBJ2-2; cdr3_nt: TGTGCCAGCAGCCCCCGCGGGGGACCGAACACCGGGGAGCTGTTTTTT; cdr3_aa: CASSPRGGPNTGELFF
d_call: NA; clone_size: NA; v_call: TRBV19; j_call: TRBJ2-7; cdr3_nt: TGTGCCAGTAGTATAGGTTCTCACAGCCCCTACGAGCAGTACTTC; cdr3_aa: CASSIGSHSPYEQYF
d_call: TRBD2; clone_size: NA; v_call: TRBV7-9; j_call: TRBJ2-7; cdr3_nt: TGTGCCAGCAGCTCGTGGATAGCGGGAAGTTTGGAGCAGTACTTC; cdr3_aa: CASSSWIAGSLEQYF
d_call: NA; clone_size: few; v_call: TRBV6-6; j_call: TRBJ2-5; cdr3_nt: TGTGCCAGCAGGTCCCTAGGAGAGACCCAGTACTTC; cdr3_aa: CASRSLGETQYF
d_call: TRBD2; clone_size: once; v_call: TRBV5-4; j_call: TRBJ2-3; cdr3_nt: TGTGCCAGCTCACTAGCGGGGACTAGCACAGATACGCAGTATTTT; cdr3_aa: CASSLAGTSTDTQYF
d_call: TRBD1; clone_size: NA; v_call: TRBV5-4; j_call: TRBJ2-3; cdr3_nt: TGTGCCAGCAGCTCCCGGGACAGGGGGGATACGCAGTATTTT; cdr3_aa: CASSSRDRGDTQYF
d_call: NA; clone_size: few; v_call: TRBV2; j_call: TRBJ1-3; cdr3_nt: TGTGCCAGCCAGGGGATAGGGAAGACTGGAAACACCATATATTTT; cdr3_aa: CASQGIGKTGNTIYF